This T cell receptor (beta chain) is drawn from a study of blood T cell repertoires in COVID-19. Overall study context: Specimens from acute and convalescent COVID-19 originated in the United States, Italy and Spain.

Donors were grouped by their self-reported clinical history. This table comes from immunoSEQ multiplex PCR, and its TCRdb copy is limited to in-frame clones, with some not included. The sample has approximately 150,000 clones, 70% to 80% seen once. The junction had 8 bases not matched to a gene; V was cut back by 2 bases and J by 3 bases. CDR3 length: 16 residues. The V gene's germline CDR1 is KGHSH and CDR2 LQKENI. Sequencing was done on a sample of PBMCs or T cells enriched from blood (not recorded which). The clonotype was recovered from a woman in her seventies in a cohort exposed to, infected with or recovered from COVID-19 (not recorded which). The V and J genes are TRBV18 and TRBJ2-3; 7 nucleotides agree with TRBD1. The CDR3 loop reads CASSPAAAGGTDTQYF. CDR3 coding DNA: TGTGCCAGCTCACCAGCGGCGGCAGGGGGTACAGATACGCAGTATTTT.